The next 22 T cell receptor beta chains were all read from a single sample in a study of shared clonotypes between healthy human individuals. TCRdb's table, derived via immunoSEQ multiplex PCR, lists solely in-frame clones and lacks some. The sample holds about 2,200,000 clones, about 93% seen once. Naive CD8 cells lacked CD45RO and underwent positive selection for CCR7, leaving out terminally differentiated effector memory CD45RA+ cells. Material: naive CD8+ T cells from PBMCs. These receptors came from a man aged 18 to 29 in good health. Some clones in this sample may be carry-over from other donors' samples.

This chain connects TRBV4-1 to TRBJ1-5, with D tentatively TRBD1 (6 bases). The CDR3 totals 16 residues. Trimming shortened V by 3 bases and J by 7 bases, and 19 bases separated the two germline ends. Germline-derived CDR1 and CDR2 are MGHRA and YSYEKL. The CDR3 region is CASSHHAGGARQPQHF. DNA for the CDR3: TGCGCCAGCAGCCACCACGCCGGGGGGGCACGGCAGCCCCAGCATTTT.

J is TRBJ1-5 and V is TRBV4-2; D remains ambiguous. Germline CDR1 LGHNA, CDR2 YNFKEQ. Deletions cut 1 base from V and 6 bases from J, with 10 bases between. The CDR3 is 14 residues long. The CDR3 region has the DNA TGTGCCAGCAGCCAAGTGGTGGTGGGTCAGCCCCAGCATTTT. It translates to CASSQVVVGQPQHF.

This chain joins TRBV13 and TRBJ2-5; 13 nucleotides match TRBD2. CDR1 and CDR2 (germline): PRHDT, FYEKMQ (reference sequence). After removal of 0 bases from V and 4 bases from J, the junction contained 5 bases not matched to a gene. The CDR3 is made up of 17 amino acids. This chain's CDR3 is CASSLGLAGGGRETQYF. CDR3 in DNA: TGTGCCAGCAGCTTAGGACTAGCGGGAGGGGGACGAGAGACCCAGTACTTC. Drawing the rest from reference TRBV13 and TRBJ2-5, the complete variable domain is AAGVIQSPRHLIKEKRETATLKCYPIPRHDTVYWYQQGPGQDPQFLISFYEKMQSDKGSIPDRFSAQQFSDYHSELNMSSLELGDSALYFCASSLGLAGGGRETQYFGPGTRLLVL.

The V gene is TRBV6-1, the J gene TRBJ1-4; tentatively, D is TRBD1 (6 bases). The CDR3 extends over 15 amino acids. CDR1 MNHNS and CDR2 SASEGT come from the germline V gene. V shed 7 bases and J shed 6 bases, with 18 bases lying between them. CDR3 sequence (DNA): TGTGCCAGCACTCAGGGCGGGGGGCCCTATGAAAAACTGTTTTTT. Its translation is CASTQGGGPYEKLFF.

J is TRBJ2-7 and V is TRBV27; maybe TRBD1 (5 bases). The CDR3 extends over 18 amino acids. Per the germline V gene, CDR1 is MNHEY and CDR2 is SMNVEV (reference sequence). Trimming stripped 2 bases from V and 2 bases from J, with 22 bases between. The CDR3 DNA reads TGTGCCAGCAGTTTAGACAGTCGTGTCAGTCCGTTACCCTACGAGCAGTACTTC. It codes for CASSLDSRVSPLPYEQYF.

This chain links TRBV4-2 with TRBJ2-7; 9 nucleotides line up with TRBD1. Germline loops: CDR1 LGHNA, CDR2 YNFKEQ. CDR3 length equals 13 residues. J lost 6 bases, V lost 4 bases, and 4 bases had no gene match. CDR3: CASSPRDRVEQYF. CDR3 coding DNA: TGTGCCAGCAGCCCCCGGGACAGGGTCGAGCAGTACTTC.

The rearrangement joins TRBV9 to TRBJ1-2; weak D call: TRBD1 (5 bases). The germline V gene encodes CDR1 SGDLS and CDR2 YYNGEE. The V gene lost 0 bases and the J gene lost 5 bases, with 14 bases spanning the gap. This CDR3 contains 15 residues. CDR3 residues: CASSVVGGNPYGYTF. The CDR3 DNA reads TGTGCCAGCAGCGTAGTCGGGGGTAACCCTTATGGCTACACCTTC.

The chain carries TRBV28 and TRBJ1-4; no firm D call. Trimming removed 7 bases at V and 4 bases at J, with 13 bases between. The CDR3 totals 14 residues. CDR1 and CDR2 (germline): MDHEN, SYDVKM. CDR3: CASTLAGSNEKLFF. CDR3 in DNA: TGTGCCAGCACCCTCGCGGGCAGTAATGAAAAACTGTTTTTT.

The chain carries TRBV18 and TRBJ2-7, with 12 bases that match TRBD2. V dropped 8 bases and J dropped 3; count of bases not matched to a gene: 14. The CDR3 is 17 amino acids. Germline CDR1 KGHSH, CDR2 LQKENI. The CDR3: CASTLFVASGRVYEQYF. As DNA, the CDR3 is TGTGCCAGCACTCTCTTCGTGGCTAGCGGGAGGGTCTACGAGCAGTACTTC.

The genes are TRBV15 and TRBJ2-1; D gene unclear. V was pared by 0 bases and J by 7 bases, with 7 bases between. The CDR3 spans 13 residues. Germline V gene data show CDR1 as LNHNV and CDR2 as YYDKDF (reference sequence). The DNA of the CDR3 is TGTGCCACCAGCAGAGAGGAAAGGAATGAGCAGTTCTTC. Its translation: CATSREERNEQFF.

The rearrangement joins TRBV7-3 to TRBJ2-2; TRBD1 matches 10 bases. Unmatched junction bases numbered 12, after V lost 4 bases and J lost 7 bases. This CDR3 region has 17 residues. Germline CDR1 and CDR2: SGHTA and FQGTGA. The CDR3 region has the DNA TGTGCCAGCAGCTCCTGGGAGACAGGGGGCGAGGGCGGGGAGCTGTTTTTT. It encodes CASSSWETGGEGGELFF.

The chain recombines TRBV7-3 with TRBJ1-2, with D uncertain. The ends were cut back, 0 bases at V and 0 bases at J, with 8 bases in the middle. Germline CDR1 reads SGHTA; CDR2 reads FQGTGA. This CDR3 spans 15 amino acids. The CDR3 DNA reads as TGTGCCAGCAGCTTAACTGGGCAGACTAACTATGGCTACACCTTC. It specifies CASSLTGQTNYGYTF.

The chain combines TRBV6-1 with TRBJ1-4; 10 bases match TRBD1. The germline CDR1 and CDR2 sequences are MNHNS and SASEGT. Trimming cost V 6 bases and J 7 bases; bases outside gene matches: 2. CDR3 length: 13 residues. CDR3 bases: TGTGCCAGCAGGGACAGGGGGTTTGAAAAACTGTTTTTT. It is translated as CASRDRGFEKLFF.

This chain uses TRBV7-6 with TRBJ1-1; D gene unclear. Trimming removed 4 bases from V and 1 base from J, with 7 bases in between. Germline V gene sequence: CDR1 SGHVS, CDR2 FNYEAQ. CDR3 length: 13 residues. The CDR3 DNA follows: TGTGCCAGCAGCTCAACAAGGAACACTGAAGCTTTCTTT. Translating it yields CASSSTRNTEAFF.

This chain uses TRBV2 with TRBJ1-1; D is unresolved. Germline V gene lookup returns CDR1 SNHLY and CDR2 FYNNEI. The germline V and J ends were trimmed by 3 bases and 1 base, with 9 bases remaining between them. CDR3 length: 14 residues. CDR3 bases: TGTGCCAGCAGTGACTCCCACTGGAACACTGAAGCTTTCTTT. Translation: CASSDSHWNTEAFF.

The genes are TRBV19 and TRBJ2-7, with 7 bases fitting TRBD1. The V gene's germline CDR1 is LNHDA and CDR2 SQIVND (reference sequence). The CDR3 runs to 17 residues. V dropped 0 bases and J dropped 0; count of bases not matched to a gene: 8. The CDR3 DNA reads TGTGCCAGTAGTATAGACCCCACAGGGGAATCCTCCTACGAGCAGTACTTC. Amino acids: CASSIDPTGESSYEQYF.

For this clone: Additional DNA sequences in this sample encode the identical CDR3. This chain uses TRBV7-9 with TRBJ2-2, with 7 bases lining up with TRBD2. The V gene's germline CDR1 is SEHNR and CDR2 FQNEAQ (reference sequence). After removal of 1 base from V and 1 base from J, the junction contained 0 bases not matched to a gene. The length of the CDR3 is 15 residues. DNA for the CDR3: TGTGCCAGCAGCTTAGTAGCGGGGAACACCGGGGAGCTGTTTTTT. Amino acids: CASSLVAGNTGELFF.

This chain links TRBV28 with TRBJ2-5; D is possibly TRBD2 (6 bases). V was shortened by 5 bases and J by 1 base, with 14 bases between the two germline ends. The CDR3 has 15 amino acids. The V gene's germline CDR1 is MDHEN and CDR2 SYDVKM. CDR3 in amino acids: CASSPPGLSQETQYF. Written as DNA, the CDR3 is TGTGCCAGCAGTCCACCGGGACTGAGCCAAGAGACCCAGTACTTC.

The rearrangement links TRBV19 to TRBJ2-3, with 11 nucleotides matching TRBD1. Germline loops: CDR1 LNHDA, CDR2 SQIVND (reference sequence). After removal of 4 bases from V and 6 bases from J, the junction contained 6 bases not matched to a gene. The CDR3 runs 15 residues. In DNA form, the CDR3 reads TGTGCCAGTAGTACTCGGACAGGGGGCGTTGATACGCAGTATTTT. This encodes CASSTRTGGVDTQYF. The full variable domain, with the rest looked up from reference TRBV19 and TRBJ2-3, is DGGITQSPKYLFRKEGQNVTLSCEQNLNHDAMYWYRQDPGQGLRLIYYSQIVNDFQKGDIAEGYSVSREKKESFPLTVTSAQKNPTAFYLCASSTRTGGVDTQYFGPGTRLTVL.

This chain connects TRBV19 to TRBJ2-1, with D possibly TRBD2 on 6 matching bases. Trimming took off 5 bases at V and 8 bases at J, with 22 bases between the two ends. Germline V gene data show CDR1 as LNHDA and CDR2 as SQIVND (reference sequence). This CDR3 comprises 16 residues. The CDR3 region is CASSPPLGGPSYEQFF. The DNA for the CDR3 is TGTGCCAGTAGTCCCCCCTTGGGAGGCCCCTCCTATGAGCAGTTCTTC.

The chain employs TRBV2 and TRBJ2-4; D is undetermined. Per the germline V gene, CDR1 is SNHLY and CDR2 is FYNNEI. With 11 bases removed from V and 7 bases from J, the gap between germline ends came to 12 bases. The length of the CDR3 is 11 residues. The chain's CDR3 is CALTSGNIQYF. The CDR3 bases are TGTGCCTTAACGAGTGGGAACATTCAGTACTTC.

The count of this clone is one. Other nucleotide sequences from this sample produce the same CDR3. The chain has TRBV9 and TRBJ2-3; possibly TRBD1 for D (6 bases). Germline V lookup: CDR1 SGDLS, CDR2 YYNGEE. The V end lost 2 bases, the J end lost 3 bases, and 13 bases lay between the germline ends. This CDR3 is built from 15 residues. CDR3 bases: TGTGCCAGCAGCGTGCGCGCTGGGACAACAGATACGCAGTATTTT. It codes for CASSVRAGTTDTQYF.